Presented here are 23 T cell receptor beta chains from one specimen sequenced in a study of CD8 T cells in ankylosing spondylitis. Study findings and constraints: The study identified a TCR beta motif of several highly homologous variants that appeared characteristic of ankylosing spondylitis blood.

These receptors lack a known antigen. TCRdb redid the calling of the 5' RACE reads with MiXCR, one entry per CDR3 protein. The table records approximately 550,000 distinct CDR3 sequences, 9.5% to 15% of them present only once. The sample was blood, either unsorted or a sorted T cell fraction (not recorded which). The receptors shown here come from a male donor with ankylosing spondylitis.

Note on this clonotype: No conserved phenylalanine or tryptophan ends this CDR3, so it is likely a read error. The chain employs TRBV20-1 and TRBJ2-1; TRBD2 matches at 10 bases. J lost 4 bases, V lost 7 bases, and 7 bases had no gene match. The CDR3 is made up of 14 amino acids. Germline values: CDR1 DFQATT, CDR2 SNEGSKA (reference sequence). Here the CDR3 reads CSVPGLALYNEQFL. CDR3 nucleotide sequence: TGCAGTGTTCCGGGACTAGCGTTATACAATGAGCAGTTCCTC.

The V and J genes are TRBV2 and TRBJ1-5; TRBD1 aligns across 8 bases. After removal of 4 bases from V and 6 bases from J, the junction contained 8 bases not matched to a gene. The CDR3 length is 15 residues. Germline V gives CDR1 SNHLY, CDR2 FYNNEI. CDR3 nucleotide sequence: TGTGCCAGCAGTGGAAGGACAGGGATCGGTCAGCCCCAGCATTTT. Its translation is CASSGRTGIGQPQHF.

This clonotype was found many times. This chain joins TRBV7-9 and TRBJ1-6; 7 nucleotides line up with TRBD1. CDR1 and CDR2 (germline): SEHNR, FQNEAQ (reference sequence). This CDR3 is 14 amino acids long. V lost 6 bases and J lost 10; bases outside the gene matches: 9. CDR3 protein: CASRDGDRVSPLHF. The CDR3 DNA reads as TGTGCCAGCAGAGACGGTGACAGGGTCTCACCCCTCCACTTT.

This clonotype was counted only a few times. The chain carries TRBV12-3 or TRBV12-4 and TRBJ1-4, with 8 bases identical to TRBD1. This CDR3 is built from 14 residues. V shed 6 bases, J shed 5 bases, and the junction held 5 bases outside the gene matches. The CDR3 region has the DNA TGTGCCAGCAGGCGCCGACAGGGGAATGAAAAACTGTTTTTT. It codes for CASRRRQGNEKLFF.

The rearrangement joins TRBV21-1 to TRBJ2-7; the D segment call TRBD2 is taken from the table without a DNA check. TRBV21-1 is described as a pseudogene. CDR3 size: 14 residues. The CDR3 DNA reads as TGTGCCAGCAGCAGTGATAGCGGGAGCCACGAGCAGTACGTC. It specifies CASSSDSGSHEQYV.

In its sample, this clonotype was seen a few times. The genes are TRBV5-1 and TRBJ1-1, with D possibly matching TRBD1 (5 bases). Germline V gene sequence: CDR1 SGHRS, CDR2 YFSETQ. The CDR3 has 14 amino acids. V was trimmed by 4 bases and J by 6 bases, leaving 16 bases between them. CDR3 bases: TGCGCCAGCAGCCCTTGGATTGGGGACGCTGAAGCTTTCTTT. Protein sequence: CASSPWIGDAEAFF.

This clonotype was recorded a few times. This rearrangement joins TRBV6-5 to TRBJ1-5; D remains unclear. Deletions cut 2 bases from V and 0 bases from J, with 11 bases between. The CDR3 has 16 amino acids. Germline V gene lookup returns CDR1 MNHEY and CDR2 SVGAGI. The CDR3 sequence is CASSYPPGVSNQPQHF. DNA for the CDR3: TGTGCCAGCAGTTACCCTCCTGGGGTTAGCAATCAGCCCCAGCATTTT.

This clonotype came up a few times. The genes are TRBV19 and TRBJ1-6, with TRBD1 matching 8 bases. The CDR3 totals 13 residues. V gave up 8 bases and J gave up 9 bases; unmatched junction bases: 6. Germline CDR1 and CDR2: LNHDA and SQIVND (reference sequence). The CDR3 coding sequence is TGTGCCAGTGACGACAGGGGCAGTTCACCCCTCCACTTT. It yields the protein CASDDRGSSPLHF.

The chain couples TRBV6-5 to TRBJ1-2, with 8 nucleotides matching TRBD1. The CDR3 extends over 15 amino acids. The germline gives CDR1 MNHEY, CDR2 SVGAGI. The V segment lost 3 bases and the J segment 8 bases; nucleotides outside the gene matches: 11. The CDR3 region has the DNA TGTGCCAGCAGTTATAAAGGACAGGGTATTTACGGCTACACCTTC. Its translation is CASSYKGQGIYGYTF.

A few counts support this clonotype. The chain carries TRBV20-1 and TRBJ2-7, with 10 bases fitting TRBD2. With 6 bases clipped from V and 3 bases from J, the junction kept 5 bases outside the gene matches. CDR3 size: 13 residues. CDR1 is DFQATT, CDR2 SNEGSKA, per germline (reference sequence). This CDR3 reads CSAPGTSDYEQYF. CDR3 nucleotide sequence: TGCAGTGCCCCAGGGACTAGCGACTACGAGCAGTACTTC.

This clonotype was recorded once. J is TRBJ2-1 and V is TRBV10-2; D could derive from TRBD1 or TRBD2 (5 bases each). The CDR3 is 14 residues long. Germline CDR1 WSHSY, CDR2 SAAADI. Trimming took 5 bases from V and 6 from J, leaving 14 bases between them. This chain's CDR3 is CASSRTLGANEQFF. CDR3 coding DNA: TGCGCCAGCAGTAGGACTCTCGGGGCCAATGAGCAGTTCTTC.

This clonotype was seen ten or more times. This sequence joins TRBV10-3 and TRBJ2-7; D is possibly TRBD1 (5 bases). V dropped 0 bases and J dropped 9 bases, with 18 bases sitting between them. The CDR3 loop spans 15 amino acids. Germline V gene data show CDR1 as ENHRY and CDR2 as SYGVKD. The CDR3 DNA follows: TGTGCCATCAGTGAGTCGTATCAGCAGGGTGAAGGGCAGTACTTC. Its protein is CAISESYQQGEGQYF.

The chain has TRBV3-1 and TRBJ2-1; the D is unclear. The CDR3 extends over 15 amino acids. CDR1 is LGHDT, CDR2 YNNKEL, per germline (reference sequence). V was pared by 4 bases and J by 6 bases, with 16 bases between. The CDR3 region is CASSPLVGPGNEQFF. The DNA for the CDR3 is TGTGCCAGCAGCCCCCTAGTTGGCCCCGGCAATGAGCAGTTCTTC.

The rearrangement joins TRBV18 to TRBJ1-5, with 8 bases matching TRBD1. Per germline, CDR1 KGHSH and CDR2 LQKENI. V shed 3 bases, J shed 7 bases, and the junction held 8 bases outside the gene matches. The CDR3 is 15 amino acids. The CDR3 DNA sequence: TGTGCCAGCTCACCTACCCAGGGGGCTGGACAGCCCCAGCATTTT. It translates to CASSPTQGAGQPQHF.

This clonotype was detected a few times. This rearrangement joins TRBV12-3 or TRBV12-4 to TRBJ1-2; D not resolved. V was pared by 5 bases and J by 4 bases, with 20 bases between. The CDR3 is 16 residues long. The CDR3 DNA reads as TGTGCCAGCAGTCCTCTGATGGGTCGGACCTCCTATGGCTACACCTTC. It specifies CASSPLMGRTSYGYTF.

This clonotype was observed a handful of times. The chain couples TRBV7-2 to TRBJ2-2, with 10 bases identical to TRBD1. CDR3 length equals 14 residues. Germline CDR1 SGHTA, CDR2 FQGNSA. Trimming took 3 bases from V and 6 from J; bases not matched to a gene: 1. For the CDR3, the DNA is TGTGCCAGCAGCTTTGACAGGGGGCCCGGGGAGCTGTTTTTT. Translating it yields CASSFDRGPGELFF. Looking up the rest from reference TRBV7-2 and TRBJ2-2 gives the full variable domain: GAGVSQSPSNKVTEKGKDVELRCDPISGHTALYWYRQSLGQGLEFLIYFQGNSAPDKSGLPSDRFSAERTGGSVSTLTIQRTQQEDSAVYLCASSFDRGPGELFFGEGSRLTVL.

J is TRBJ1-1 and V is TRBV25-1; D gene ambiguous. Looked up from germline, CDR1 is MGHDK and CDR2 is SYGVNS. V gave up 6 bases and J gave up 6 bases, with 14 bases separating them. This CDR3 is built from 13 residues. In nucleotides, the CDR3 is TGTGCCAGCAGGAAAACCGGCGGGCCTGAAGCTTTCTTT. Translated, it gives CASRKTGGPEAFF. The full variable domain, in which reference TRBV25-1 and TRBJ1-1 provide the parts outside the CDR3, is EADIYQTPRYLVIGTGKKITLECSQTMGHDKMYWYQQDPGMELHLIHYSYGVNSTEKGDLSSESTVSRIRTEHFPLTLESARPSHTSQYLCASRKTGGPEAFFGQGTRLTVV.

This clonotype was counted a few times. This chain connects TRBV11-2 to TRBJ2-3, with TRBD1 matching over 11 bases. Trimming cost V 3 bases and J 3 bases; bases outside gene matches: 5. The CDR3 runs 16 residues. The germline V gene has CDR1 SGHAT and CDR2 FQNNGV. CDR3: CASSFPDRGRTDTQYF. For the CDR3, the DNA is TGTGCCAGCAGCTTTCCGGACAGGGGGCGGACAGATACGCAGTATTTT.

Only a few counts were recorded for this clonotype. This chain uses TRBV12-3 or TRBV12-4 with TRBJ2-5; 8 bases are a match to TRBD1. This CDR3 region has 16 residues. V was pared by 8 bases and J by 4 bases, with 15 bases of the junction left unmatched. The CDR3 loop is CASSYTMDRDAETQYF. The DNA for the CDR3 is TGTGCCAGCTCGTACACAATGGACAGGGACGCAGAGACCCAGTACTTC.

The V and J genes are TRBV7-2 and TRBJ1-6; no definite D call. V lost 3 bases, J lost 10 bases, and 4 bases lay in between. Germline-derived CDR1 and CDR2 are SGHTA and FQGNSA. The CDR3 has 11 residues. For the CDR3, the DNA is TGTGCCAGCAGCTTGGAATCACCCCTCCACTTT. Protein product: CASSLESPLHF.

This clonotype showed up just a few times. The CDR3 sequence: CASSPRLGLYNEQFF. CDR3 DNA: TGTGCCAGCAGTCCTCGACTAGGTCTGTACAATGAGCAGTTCTTC. The rearrangement links TRBV4-2 to TRBJ2-1; the D gene is possibly TRBD2 (6 bases). The V end lost 6 bases, the J end lost 4 bases, and 16 bases lay between the germline ends. The CDR3 is 15 residues long. Germline V gene lookup returns CDR1 LGHNA and CDR2 YNFKEQ.

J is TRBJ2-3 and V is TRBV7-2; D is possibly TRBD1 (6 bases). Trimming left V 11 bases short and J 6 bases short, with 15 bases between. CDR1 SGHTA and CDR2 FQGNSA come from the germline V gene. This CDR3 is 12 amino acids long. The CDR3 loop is CASTQGLDTQYF. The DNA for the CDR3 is TGTGCCTCCACACAGGGCCTGGATACGCAGTATTTT.

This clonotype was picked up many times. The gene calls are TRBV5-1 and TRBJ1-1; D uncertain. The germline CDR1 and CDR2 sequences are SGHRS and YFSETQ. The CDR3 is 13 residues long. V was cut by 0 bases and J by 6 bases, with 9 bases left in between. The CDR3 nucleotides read TGCGCCAGCAGCTTGGATCGAGTGGCTGAAGCTTTCTTT. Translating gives CASSLDRVAEAFF.